This TCR beta chain is drawn from a study of CD8 T cells in ankylosing spondylitis (dated by TCRdb to about 2017). Background for the entire study: To find TCR variants linked to disease, the study profiled T cell receptor beta repertoires in ankylosing spondylitis patients and healthy donors. The full study cohort comprised 25 ankylosing spondylitis patients and 85 to 120 healthy donors. Peripheral blood samples were taken, and synovial fluid was additionally collected from ankylosing spondylitis patients. Study-level results and caveats: The disease-linked clones were reported to be significantly enriched in matched synovial fluid samples from ankylosing spondylitis patients. A CD8+ phenotype was shown by the disease-linked clones, which were found at relatively low frequencies in peripheral blood. Some of the motif variants had been reported before in the synovial fluid and blood of reactive arthritis patients, a finding that suggests common disease-initiation mechanisms. A TCR beta motif made up of several highly homologous amino acid variants appeared to be characteristic of blood from ankylosing spondylitis patients.

TCRdb records Illumina HiSeq 2500 as the sequencer. Quantitative 5'-RACE with molecular barcodes was the method used to prepare the TCR beta libraries. As for the original processing: To identify disease-linked TCR variants, a new computational method was used, one built on a probabilistic model of VDJ rearrangement. TCRdb reworked the public reads: Q25 trimming with fastp, MiXCR clone assembly, productive beta chains retained. Each CDR3 protein gets just one entry, which takes the most common genes and DNA from the rows behind it. These V and J calls derive from TCRdb rather than the authors' analysis. The table for this sample lists more than 600,000 distinct CDR3 sequences; about 20% of them were counted only once. The ten most abundant clones make up about 19% of the sample. CDR1 and CDR2, looked up from the germline V gene (reference sequence), are LGHDT and YNNKEL. V is reduced by 5 bases and J by 5 bases, leaving a spacing of 10 bases between them. The CDR3 goes from the cysteine to the phenylalanine over 12 residues. The sequence is cut down to CDR3 DNA, 36 bases in frame from base 1.

As for this clonotype: Its antigen remains unidentified. There are no base qualities to consult, and no much larger clone falls within one base.

The V gene is TRBV3-1 and the J gene is TRBJ2-7, with the D gene call left open. This clonotype was obtained from a male donor with ankylosing spondylitis. Sequencing used blood, either unsorted or a sorted T cell fraction (not recorded which). CDR3 protein: CASSYKADEQYF. The DNA is as follows: TGTGCCAGCAGCTATAAGGCCGACGAGCAGTACTTC.